This T cell receptor (beta chain) stems from a study of shared clonotypes between healthy human individuals. TCRdb keeps only in-frame clones here, not all; method: immunoSEQ multiplex PCR. In the table there are about 2.3 million clones, approximately 90% of which are singletons. Trimming pared 5 bases from V and 2 bases from J, leaving 11 bases between. The CDR3 totals 13 residues. In germline, CDR1 is SGHRS, CDR2 YFSETQ. The sample consisted of naive CD4+ T cells from PBMCs. Noted subset: CD45RA+ positively selected. The V gene is TRBV5-1, the J gene TRBJ2-7, with a possible D match to TRBD1 (6 bases). The clonotype originates from a man between 18 and 29 years old in good health. Some clones in this sample may be carry-over from other donors' samples. The CDR3 is CASSGTTAYEQYF. For the CDR3, the DNA is TGCGCCAGCAGTGGGACAACCGCCTACGAGCAGTACTTC.